The 7 T cell receptor beta chains listed next were all sequenced from one sample in a study of breast tumors, draining lymph nodes, adjacent tissues. Axillary draining lymph nodes of breast cancer patients supplied the node samples. TCRdb used MiXCR to reprocess the multiplex PCR reads, holding one entry per CDR3 protein. The data show around 130,000 distinct CDR3 sequences, 15% to 20% seen once. Sequencing was done on a sample of axillary lymph node tissue. All receptors derive from a female donor with breast cancer. Some clones in this sample may be carry-over from other donors' samples.

At least ten counts were recorded for this clonotype. This rearrangement joins TRBV20-1 to TRBJ1-2; D not resolved. The V end was cut by 0 bases, the J end by 8 bases, with 10 bases between. CDR3 length: 12 amino acids. In germline, CDR1 is DFQATT, CDR2 SNEGSKA (reference sequence). CDR3 in amino acids: CSARDRGLGYTF. CDR3 DNA: TGCAGTGCTAGAGACCGAGGACTAGGCTACACCTTC.

As for this clonotype: It may be a read error: a sequence one base away is much more abundant. J is TRBJ2-5 and V is TRBV3-1; D may correspond to TRBD1 or TRBD2 (5 bases each). The CDR3 is made up of 15 amino acids. Germline CDR1 and CDR2: LGHDT and YNNKEL (reference sequence). The CDR3 coding sequence is TGTGCCAGCAGCCGCTCTTGGGGGATTGAAGAGATCCAGTACTTC. This encodes CASSRSWGIEEIQYF.

This clonotype was observed at least ten times. The chain recombines TRBV7-8 with TRBJ1-2; 9 positions agree with TRBD1. The V gene end was trimmed by 5 bases and the J gene end by 7 bases; junction bases not matched to a gene: 8. The CDR3 loop spans 14 amino acids. Germline V gene lookup returns CDR1 SGHVS and CDR2 FQNEAQ. The CDR3 sequence is CASSRSGTGFGYTF. CDR3 nucleotide sequence: TGTGCCAGCAGCCGATCCGGGACAGGGTTTGGCTACACCTTC.

This clonotype has at least ten counts. The chain combines TRBV3-1 with TRBJ2-7, with unresolved D. Trimming took 3 bases from V and 9 from J, leaving 18 bases between them. This CDR3 comprises 14 residues. CDR1 and CDR2 from the germline V gene are LGHDT and YNNKEL (reference sequence). CDR3 nucleotides: TGTGCCAGCAGCCAGAATTCGGCTTCTTATCGGCAGTACTTC. Its translation is CASSQNSASYRQYF.

To note about this clonotype: This CDR3 fails to terminate in the conserved phenylalanine or tryptophan, so it likely reflects a read error. The rearrangement links TRBV6-1 to TRBJ2-1, with TRBD2 matching over 15 bases. J lost 0 bases, V lost 5 bases, and 5 bases had no gene match. The CDR3 has 18 residues. Germline CDR1 is MNHNS and CDR2 is SASEGT. In DNA, the CDR3 is TGTGCCAGCAGTCGGACTAGCGGGGGGGTTAGCTCCTACAATGAGCAGTTCCTC. Its translation is CASSRTSGGVSSYNEQFL.

In this sample, this clonotype turned up many times. V usage is TRBV7-9 and J usage is TRBJ2-3, with D tentatively TRBD1 (7 bases). V lost 3 bases and J 0 bases, leaving 16 bases between the germline ends. CDR3 length equals 17 residues. Germline values: CDR1 SEHNR, CDR2 FQNEAQ (reference sequence). The CDR3 is CASSFGSTGTSTDTQYF. The CDR3 region has the DNA TGTGCCAGCAGCTTCGGGTCGACAGGGACTAGCACAGATACGCAGTATTTT.

Remarks on this clonotype: A read error may explain this, as a much larger clone is one base away. The genes are TRBV24-1 and TRBJ1-5, with 8 positions matching TRBD1. In germline, CDR1 is KGHDR, CDR2 SFDVKD. The CDR3 loop spans 21 amino acids. In nucleotides, the CDR3 is TGTGCCACCAGTGTTTTCTCGGGTGCCGGGGACAGGCCTACTAGCGATCAGCCCCAGCATTTT. Translating gives CATSVFSGAGDRPTSDQPQHF.